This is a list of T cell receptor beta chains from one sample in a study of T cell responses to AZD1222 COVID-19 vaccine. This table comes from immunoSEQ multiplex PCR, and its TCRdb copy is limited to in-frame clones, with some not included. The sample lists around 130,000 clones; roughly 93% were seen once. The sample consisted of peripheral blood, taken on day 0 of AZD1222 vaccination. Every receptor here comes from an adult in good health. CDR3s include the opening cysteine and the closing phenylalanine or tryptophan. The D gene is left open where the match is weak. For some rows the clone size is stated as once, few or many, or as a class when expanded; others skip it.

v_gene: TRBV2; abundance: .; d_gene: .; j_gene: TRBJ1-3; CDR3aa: CASSEQGYSGNTIYF; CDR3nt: TGTGCCAGCAGTGAACAGGGCTACTCTGGAAACACCATATATTTT
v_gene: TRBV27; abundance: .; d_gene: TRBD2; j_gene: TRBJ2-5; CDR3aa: CASSPGTSGRASKTQYF; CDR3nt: TGTGCCAGCAGTCCGGGGACTAGCGGGAGGGCCTCGAAGACCCAGTACTTC
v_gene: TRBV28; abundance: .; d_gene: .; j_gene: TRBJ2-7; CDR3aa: CAISPTGSYEQYF; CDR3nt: TGTGCCATCAGTCCGACGGGCTCCTACGAGCAGTACTTC
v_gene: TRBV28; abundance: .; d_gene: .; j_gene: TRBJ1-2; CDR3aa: CASSPSGLNYGYTF; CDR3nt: TGTGCCAGCAGTCCTAGTGGGCTAAACTATGGCTACACCTTC
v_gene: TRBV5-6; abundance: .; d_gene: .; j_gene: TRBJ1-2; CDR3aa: CASSPQIKPDRDHRAAYTF; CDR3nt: TGTGCCAGCAGCCCTCAAATTAAACCGGACAGAGATCACCGGGCAGCCTACACCTTC
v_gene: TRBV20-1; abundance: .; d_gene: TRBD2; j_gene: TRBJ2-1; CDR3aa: CSASLAGDGHEQFF; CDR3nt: TGCAGTGCTAGTTTAGCGGGAGATGGACATGAGCAGTTCTTC
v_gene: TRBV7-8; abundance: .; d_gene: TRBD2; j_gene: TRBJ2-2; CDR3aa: CASSLPTSGSRTGELFF; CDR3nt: TGTGCCAGCAGCTTACCTACTAGCGGGAGTCGCACCGGGGAGCTGTTTTTT
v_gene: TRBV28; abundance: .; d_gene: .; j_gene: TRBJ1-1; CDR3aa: CASSPMTVNTEAFF; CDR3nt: TGTGCCAGCAGTCCTATGACAGTGAACACTGAAGCTTTCTTT
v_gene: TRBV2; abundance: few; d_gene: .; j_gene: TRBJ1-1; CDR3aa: CASSATELSEAFF; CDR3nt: TGTGCCAGCAGCGCGACAGAGCTGTCTGAAGCTTTCTTT
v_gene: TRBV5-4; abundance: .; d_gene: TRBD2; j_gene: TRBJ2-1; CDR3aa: CASSLALLAGFNEQFF; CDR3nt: TGTGCCAGCAGCTTGGCCTTACTAGCGGGCTTCAATGAGCAGTTCTTC
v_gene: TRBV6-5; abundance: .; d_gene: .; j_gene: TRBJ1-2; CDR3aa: CASTKTGRFGYTF; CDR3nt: TGTGCCAGCACTAAGACGGGGCGATTTGGCTACACCTTC
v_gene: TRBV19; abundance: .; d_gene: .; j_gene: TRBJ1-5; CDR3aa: CASSMWAYNQPQHF; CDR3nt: TGTGCCAGTAGTATGTGGGCTTACAATCAGCCCCAGCATTTT
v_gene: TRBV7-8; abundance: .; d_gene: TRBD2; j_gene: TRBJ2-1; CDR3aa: CASSLRLAGDNEQFF; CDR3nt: TGTGCCAGCAGCTTACGGCTAGCGGGAGATAATGAGCAGTTCTTC
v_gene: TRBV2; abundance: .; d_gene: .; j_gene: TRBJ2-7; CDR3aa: CASTERGRGHEQYF; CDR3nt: TGTGCCAGCACAGAGAGGGGCAGGGGCCACGAGCAGTACTTC
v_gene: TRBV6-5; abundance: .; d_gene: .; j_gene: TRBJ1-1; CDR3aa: CASRRWANSEAFF; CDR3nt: TGTGCCAGCAGACGATGGGCGAATTCAGAAGCTTTCTTT
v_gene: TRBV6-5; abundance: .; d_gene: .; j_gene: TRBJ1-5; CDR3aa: CASTLNRGGNQPQHF; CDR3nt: TGTGCCAGCACCTTGAATAGGGGAGGCAATCAGCCCCAGCATTTT
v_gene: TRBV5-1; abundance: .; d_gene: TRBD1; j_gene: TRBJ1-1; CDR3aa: CASSVQTGEREAFF; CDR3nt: TGCGCCAGCAGCGTGCAAACAGGGGAAAGAGAAGCTTTCTTT